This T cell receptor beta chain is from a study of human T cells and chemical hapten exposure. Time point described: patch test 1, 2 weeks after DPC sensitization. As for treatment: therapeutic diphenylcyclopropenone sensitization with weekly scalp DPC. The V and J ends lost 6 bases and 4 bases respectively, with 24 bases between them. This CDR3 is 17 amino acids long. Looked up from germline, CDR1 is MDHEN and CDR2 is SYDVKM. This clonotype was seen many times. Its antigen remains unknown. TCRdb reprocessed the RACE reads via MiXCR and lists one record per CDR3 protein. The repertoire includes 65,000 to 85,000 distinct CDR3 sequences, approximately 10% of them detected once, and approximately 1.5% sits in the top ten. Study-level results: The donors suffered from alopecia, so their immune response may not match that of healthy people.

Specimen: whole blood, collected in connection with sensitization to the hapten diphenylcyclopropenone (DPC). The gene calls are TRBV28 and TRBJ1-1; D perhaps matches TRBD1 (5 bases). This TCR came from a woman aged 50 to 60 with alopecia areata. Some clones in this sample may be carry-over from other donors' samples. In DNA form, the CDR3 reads TGTGCCAGCAGACACCAAACCCCCGTAACGGGGGGCACTGAAGCTTTCTTT. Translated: CASRHQTPVTGGTEAFF.